The clone carrying this T cell receptor (beta chain) was seen a handful of times. CDR3 length: 16 amino acids. Authors' processing steps: Amplification from reference gene primers served as the basis for estimated nucleated cell counts. The repertoire was sequenced with immunoSEQ multiplex PCR; TCRdb's copy has only in-frame clones and lacks some. Clone size and the V and J calls come from that table; the DNA yielded D and trimming. This sample has 280,000 or so clones; 70% to 90% occur once, and the top ten carry more than 7.5%. This entry comes from a study of blood T cell repertoires in COVID-19. In the study overall: Acute and convalescent COVID-19 samples came from the United States, Italy and Spain. Sources were T cells, B-cell-depleted T cells, or PBMCs; the material itself was cDNA or gDNA.

This chain links TRBV12-2 with TRBJ1-5; the table's D call of TRBD1 was not tested on the DNA. TRBV12-2 is tagged as a pseudogene. Source material: peripheral blood. This receptor was obtained from a man aged 18 to 30 with active or convalescent COVID-19. The CDR3 DNA sequence: TGTGCAAGTCGCTTAGAGAACAGGGGGCTCTATCAGCCCCAGCATTTT. Its translation: CASRLENRGLYQPQHF.